This TCR beta chain was profiled in a study of CXCR3-negative and CXCR3-positive naive CD8 T cells. General observations from the study: TRB CDR3s were more hydrophobic in CXCR3-positive than in CXCR3-negative naive cells.

With UMI labels, 5' RACE was used to prepare the TRB cDNA libraries. For each CDR3 protein, TCRdb gives one entry from its re-call of the 5' RACE reads, without DNA. The listing records about 120,000 distinct CDR3 sequences. On this clonotype: Its antigen is unidentified.

Germline V lookup: CDR1 LNHNV, CDR2 YYDKDF (reference sequence). The CDR3 is 13 residues long. The genes are TRBV15 and TRBJ2-5; TCRdb designates TRBD2, a call that cannot be tested without DNA. The receptor was isolated from a human donor in good health. Some clones in this sample may be carry-over from other donors' samples. Specimen: naive CXCR3+ CD8+ T cells from blood. Subset of the sample: CD45RO-CCR7+CD27+CD95- naive CD8+ T cells expressing CXCR3 (TNR3+). This CDR3 is CATSKGSGKTQYF. The full variable domain, in which reference TRBV15 and TRBJ2-5 provide the parts outside the CDR3, is DAMVIQNPRYQVTQFGKPVTLSCSQTLNHNVMYWYQQKSSQAPKLLFHYYDKDFNNEADTPDNFQSRRPNTSFCFLDIRSPGLGDTAMYLCATSKGSGKTQYFGPGTRLLVL.